This T cell receptor beta chain is from a study of control samples from healthy donors and cancer patients. TCRdb's table, derived via immunoSEQ multiplex PCR, lists solely in-frame clones and lacks some. The table shows roughly 84,000 clones, with 91% occurring only once. Trimming removed 3 bases from V and 7 bases from J, with 23 bases in between. CDR3 length: 16 residues. CDR1 is SGHKS, CDR2 YYEKEE, per germline (reference sequence). V is TRBV5-5 and J is TRBJ2-7, with D tentatively TRBD2 (5 bases). Material for sequencing was blood. The receptor's source is a man in his fifties or sixties in good health. CDR3: CASSSLGPGGAKEQYF. In nucleotides, the CDR3 is TGTGCCAGCAGCTCCCTAGGACCCGGAGGCGCCAAGGAGCAGTACTTC.